A selection of T cell receptor beta chains follows, all from one sample in a study of Graves' ophthalmopathy and Graves' hyperthyroidism. TCRdb called the multiplex PCR reads again in MiXCR, with one record for every CDR3 protein. The table shows fewer than 400,000 distinct CDR3 sequences, with roughly 18% occurring only once. Sequencing was carried out using peripheral blood. These receptors came from a woman in her late teens or twenties with Graves' ophthalmopathy. The CDR3 runs from the conserved cysteine through the conserved F or W. A D gene is named only where the DNA matches it firmly. For some rows the clone size is stated as once, few or many, or as a class when expanded; others skip it.

size: many
D: .
V: TRBV19
J: TRBJ1-5
CDR3: CASTSLVGNGNQPQHF
DNA: TGTGCCAGTACCTCATTGGTAGGGAACGGGAATCAGCCCCAGCATTTT

size: many
D: .
V: TRBV29-1
J: TRBJ2-5
CDR3: CSVLPVGETQYF
DNA: TGCAGCGTCCTCCCTGTGGGAGAGACCCAGTACTTC

size: .
D: TRBD1
V: TRBV5-1
J: TRBJ1-1
CDR3: CASSSDRVVNTEAFF
DNA: TGCGCCAGCAGCTCCGACAGGGTGGTGAACACTGAAGCTTTCTTT

size: .
D: TRBD1
V: TRBV6-5
J: TRBJ1-2
CDR3: CASSYSLQGGGYTF
DNA: TGTGCCAGCAGTTACTCGTTACAGGGGGGAGGCTACACCTTC

size: many
D: .
V: TRBV15
J: TRBJ2-5
CDR3: CATGGQETQYF
DNA: TGTGCCACCGGTGGTCAAGAGACCCAGTACTTC

size: many
D: .
V: TRBV30
J: TRBJ1-1
CDR3: CAWSLKTGMNTEAFF
DNA: TGTGCCTGGAGTCTAAAGACGGGGATGAACACTGAAGCTTTCTTT

size: .
D: .
V: TRBV2
J: TRBJ2-7
CDR3: CASSKLLSYEQYF
DNA: TGTGCCAGCAGCAAGCTACTCTCCTACGAGCAGTACTTC

size: many
D: .
V: TRBV28
J: TRBJ2-7
CDR3: CASSTWGRGVSYEQYF
DNA: TGTGCCAGCAGTACCTGGGGTCGGGGTGTCTCCTACGAGCAGTACTTC

size: .
D: TRBD1
V: TRBV28
J: TRBJ1-2
CDR3: CASADRDYGYTF
DNA: TGTGCCAGCGCGGACAGGGACTATGGCTACACCTTC

size: many
D: .
V: TRBV7-9
J: TRBJ2-2
CDR3: CASSSPARTGELFF
DNA: TGTGCCAGCAGCTCCCCGGCGAGAACCGGGGAGCTGTTTTTT

size: many
D: .
V: TRBV30
J: TRBJ1-3
CDR3: CACEGSSGNTIYF
DNA: TGTGCCTGTGAGGGGTCCTCTGGAAACACCATATATTTT

size: many
D: .
V: TRBV28
J: TRBJ2-6
CDR3: CASANSGANVLTF
DNA: TGTGCCAGTGCTAACTCTGGGGCCAACGTCCTGACTTTC

size: many
D: .
V: TRBV6-2/TRBV6-3
J: TRBJ2-2
CDR3: CASSYSGRSTGELFF
DNA: TGTGCCAGCAGTTACTCGGGCAGGTCCACCGGGGAGCTGTTTTTT

size: many
D: .
V: TRBV12-3/TRBV12-4
J: TRBJ1-2
CDR3: CASSLRGGYTF
DNA: TGTGCCAGCAGTTTAAGGGGCGGCTACACCTTC

size: many
D: .
V: TRBV4-1
J: TRBJ2-7
CDR3: CASSQVELGNEQYF
DNA: TGCGCCAGCAGCCAAGTGGAGTTGGGTAACGAGCAGTACTTC

size: many
D: .
V: TRBV20-1
J: TRBJ2-7
CDR3: CSARGWGDYEQYF
DNA: TGCAGTGCTAGAGGCTGGGGGGACTACGAGCAGTACTTC

size: many
D: .
V: TRBV20-1
J: TRBJ1-2
CDR3: CSASARDSERFNYGYTF
DNA: TGCAGTGCTTCCGCTAGAGACAGCGAACGATTTAACTATGGCTACACCTTC

size: many
D: .
V: TRBV19
J: TRBJ2-7
CDR3: CASSAPNSGVHEQYF
DNA: TGTGCCAGTAGTGCTCCCAATTCAGGAGTCCACGAGCAGTACTTC

size: many
D: TRBD1
V: TRBV7-2
J: TRBJ2-7
CDR3: CASSLDRGASEQYF
DNA: TGTGCCAGCAGCTTAGACAGGGGGGCTAGTGAGCAGTACTTC

size: .
D: .
V: TRBV29-1
J: TRBJ1-1
CDR3: CSVGEGAEAFF
DNA: TGCAGCGTGGGCGAGGGCGCTGAAGCTTTCTTT

size: many
D: TRBD1
V: TRBV6-2/TRBV6-3
J: TRBJ1-1
CDR3: CASSYAGQGRGEAFF
DNA: TGTGCCAGCAGTTACGCCGGACAGGGGAGAGGAGAAGCTTTCTTT

size: .
D: .
V: TRBV11-2
J: TRBJ2-5
CDR3: CASDRDPFLRAQYF
DNA: TGTGCCAGCGACCGGGACCCCTTTCTTAGGGCCCAGTACTTC

size: many
D: TRBD1
V: TRBV6-2/TRBV6-3
J: TRBJ1-5
CDR3: CASRRGQGSNQPQHF
DNA: TGTGCCAGCAGGCGGGGACAGGGAAGCAATCAGCCCCAGCATTTT

size: .
D: TRBD1
V: TRBV12-3/TRBV12-4
J: TRBJ1-2
CDR3: CASRKTGQGANGYTF
DNA: TGTGCCAGCAGAAAAACGGGACAGGGGGCCAATGGCTACACCTTC

size: many
D: TRBD1
V: TRBV6-1
J: TRBJ1-5
CDR3: CASSVTRDSVQPQHF
DNA: TGTGCCAGCAGTGTAACCCGGGACAGCGTCCAGCCCCAGCATTTT

size: many
D: .
V: TRBV5-1
J: TRBJ2-5
CDR3: CASSLGWAQETQYF
DNA: TGCGCCAGCAGCTTGGGGTGGGCCCAAGAGACCCAGTACTTC

size: .
D: TRBD2
V: TRBV6-2/TRBV6-3
J: TRBJ2-7
CDR3: CASMRLAHSYEQYF
DNA: TGTGCCAGCATGCGACTAGCGCACTCCTACGAGCAGTACTTC

size: .
D: .
V: TRBV28
J: TRBJ1-2
CDR3: CASSQDSKGYTF
DNA: TGTGCCAGCAGTCAGGACTCGAAAGGCTACACCTTC

size: .
D: .
V: TRBV6-1
J: TRBJ1-2
CDR3: CASSEAVMPGAGGYTF
DNA: TGTGCCAGCAGTGAAGCGGTCATGCCGGGGGCGGGAGGCTACACCTTC

size: many
D: TRBD2
V: TRBV9
J: TRBJ2-7
CDR3: CASSVGASGGTYEQYF
DNA: TGTGCCAGCAGCGTAGGGGCTAGCGGGGGAACCTACGAGCAGTACTTC

size: many
D: .
V: TRBV27
J: TRBJ1-6
CDR3: CASSFKQGTRNSPLHF
DNA: TGTGCCAGCAGTTTTAAGCAGGGCACCAGGAATTCACCCCTCCACTTT